This paragraph covers one T cell receptor beta chain sequence. As yet, its antigen is unknown. Stated treatment: roughly 20 received Ad26.COV2.S at low or high dose, single or two shots; 5 received placebo; per-sample allocation not given. Sampling was performed 63 days after the first vaccine or placebo injection. Germline values: CDR1 SGHTA, CDR2 FQGTGA. With 5 bases clipped from V and 2 bases from J, the junction kept 4 bases outside the gene matches. The CDR3 is 15 residues long. Repertoires were generated with immunoSEQ multiplex PCR, while TCRdb's copy carries only in-frame clones and drops some. The sample yields 380,000 or so clones, 83% seen once. This sample is part of a study of Ad26.COV2.S vaccination and SARS-CoV-2 variants. General observations from the study: Spike-specific CD8+ and CD4+ T cell responses reportedly showed substantial breadth after vaccination.

The starting material was peripheral blood, obtained in a trial of Ad26.COV2.S vaccine versus placebo. The receptor's source is a person aged 18-60 years who received the Ad26.COV2.S COVID-19 vaccine or a placebo. This chain links TRBV7-3 with TRBJ2-7; the match to TRBD2 covers 12 bases. The CDR3 nucleotides read TGTGCCAGCAGCCTAGCGGGAGGGCCCACCTACGAGCAGTACTTC. The encoded protein is CASSLAGGPTYEQYF. The whole variable domain, remainder taken from reference TRBV7-3 and TRBJ2-7, is GAGVSQTPSNKVTEKGKYVELRCDPISGHTALYWYRQSLGQGPEFLIYFQGTGAADDSGLPNDRFFAVRPEGSVSTLKIQRTERGDSAVYLCASSLAGGPTYEQYFGPGTRLTVT.